Following are 22 T cell receptor beta chains from one sample sequenced in a study of a mutant IDH1 vaccine in newly diagnosed glioma. Described time point: baseline, week 1 (first vaccination visit). Noted treatment: pre-vaccination baseline after standard-of-care therapy. The protocol was immunoSEQ multiplex PCR, while the TCRdb copy is restricted to in-frame clones and leaves out a portion. In the table there are 60,000 to 75,000 clones, more than 70% of which are singletons. Sequencing used peripheral blood mononuclear cells (PBMCs), obtained from a glioma patient treated with radiotherapy, temozolomide or both. These receptors were obtained from a woman between 18 and 30 years old with glioma. Some clones in this sample may be carry-over from other donors' samples.

The rearrangement uses TRBV29-1 and TRBJ1-3, with a weak D call TRBD1 (5 bases). The V gene's germline CDR1 is SQVTM and CDR2 ANQGSEA. V was trimmed by 4 bases and J by 0 bases, leaving 7 bases between them. This CDR3 comprises 13 residues. DNA of the CDR3: TGCAGCGTTGGTGGGACCTCTGGAAACACCATATATTTT. The encoded protein is CSVGGTSGNTIYF.

The chain joins TRBV5-5 to TRBJ2-1; the D gene is possibly TRBD2 (6 bases). Trimming took off 4 bases at V and 8 bases at J, with 19 bases between the two ends. Germline CDR1 reads SGHKS; CDR2 reads YYEKEE (reference sequence). This CDR3 comprises 15 residues. CDR3 sequence: CASSKPGLQTDEQFF. In nucleotides, the CDR3 is TGTGCCAGCAGCAAGCCGGGACTCCAAACCGATGAGCAGTTCTTC.

The genes are TRBV9 and TRBJ2-2; D unresolved. V lost 0 bases to trimming and J lost 0 bases, with 9 bases between them. CDR3 length: 16 amino acids. The germline CDR1 and CDR2 sequences are SGDLS and YYNGEE. The CDR3 DNA sequence: TGTGCCAGCAGCGTAGGGCCTAGGCCGAACACCGGGGAGCTGTTTTTT. It translates to CASSVGPRPNTGELFF.

This clone was detected only a few times. The CDR3 DNA reads TGCGCCAGCAGCCTAGGTGATCAGCCCCAGCATTTT. Residues: CASSLGDQPQHF. The rearrangement uses TRBV10-2 and TRBJ1-5; the D is unclear. The CDR3 has 12 residues. Germline assignment: CDR1 WSHSY and CDR2 SAAADI. Trimming took 6 bases from V and 5 from J, leaving 8 bases between them.

The V gene is TRBV11-2, the J gene TRBJ2-1; TRBD2 aligns across 10 bases. Looked up from germline, CDR1 is SGHAT and CDR2 is FQNNGV. V gave up 5 bases and J gave up 14 bases; unmatched junction bases: 9. This CDR3 comprises 13 residues. CDR3 region: CASSRSSGRSEFF. The CDR3 bases are TGTGCCAGCAGCCGGAGTAGCGGGAGGTCGGAGTTCTTC.

This chain uses TRBV7-9 with TRBJ2-3; D possibly corresponds to TRBD1 (5 bases). In germline, CDR1 is SEHNR, CDR2 FQNEAQ (reference sequence). This CDR3 has 14 amino acids. The V end lost 8 bases, the J end lost 0 bases, and 12 bases lay between the germline ends. The DNA for the CDR3 is TGTGCCAGCGACCCTAAGGGGAGCACAGATACGCAGTATTTT. The encoded protein is CASDPKGSTDTQYF.

The gene calls are TRBV29-1 and TRBJ2-3, with D perhaps given as TRBD1 or TRBD2 (5 bases each). The CDR3 sequence is 14 residues long. CDR1 is SQVTM and CDR2 is ANQGSEA in the germline V gene. Between the trimmed V and J ends, which lost 8 bases and 4 bases, there was a span of 19 bases. CDR3 region: CSSEGTPGPDTQYF. DNA for the CDR3: TGCAGCTCCGAGGGGACCCCGGGCCCAGATACGCAGTATTTT.

J is TRBJ2-3 and V is TRBV4-3, with D possibly being TRBD1 or TRBD2 (6 bases each). Germline V CDR1 and CDR2: LGHNA, YSLEER. V was pared by 2 bases and J by 2 bases, with 17 bases between. This CDR3 spans 17 amino acids. CDR3 in DNA: TGCGCCAGCAGCCAATTGGCGGGACATCCAGTCACAGATACGCAGTATTTT. Residues: CASSQLAGHPVTDTQYF.

J is TRBJ2-2 and V is TRBV19; 12 positions agree with TRBD1. Germline V lookup: CDR1 LNHDA, CDR2 SQIVND (reference sequence). Trimming took 6 bases from V and 6 from J; bases not matched to a gene: 11. The CDR3 contains 17 residues. The CDR3 DNA reads TGTGCCAGTAGGGGGGACCGGGACAGGGGGCGGGCCGGGGAGCTGTTTTTT. It encodes CASRGDRDRGRAGELFF. Full variable domain (rest looked up from reference TRBV19 and TRBJ2-2): DGGITQSPKYLFRKEGQNVTLSCEQNLNHDAMYWYRQDPGQGLRLIYYSQIVNDFQKGDIAEGYSVSREKKESFPLTVTSAQKNPTAFYLCASRGDRDRGRAGELFFGEGSRLTVL.

The J gene is TRBJ2-7, the V gene TRBV5-4; 9 nucleotides agree with TRBD2. With 3 bases clipped from V and 4 bases from J, the junction kept 8 bases outside the gene matches. The CDR3 consists of 15 residues. CDR1 and CDR2 from the germline V gene are SGHNT and YYREEE (reference sequence). The CDR3 DNA follows: TGTGCCAGCAGCTCCCGTGACACTAGCGGGTACGAGCAGTACTTC. Translating it yields CASSSRDTSGYEQYF.

The chain recombines TRBV29-1 with TRBJ1-3; unclear D gene. This CDR3 is built from 13 residues. Germline V lookup: CDR1 SQVTM, CDR2 ANQGSEA. The V gene lost 4 bases and the J gene lost 4 bases, with 11 bases spanning the gap. In DNA form, the CDR3 reads TGCAGCGTTGCGTGGGCCGGAGGAAACACCATATATTTT. Residues: CSVAWAGGNTIYF.

The rearrangement joins TRBV21-1 to TRBJ1-1; TRBD1 reflects the table's D call only, with no check against the DNA. TRBV21-1 counts as a pseudogene. The CDR3 totals 9 residues. The CDR3 DNA reads TGTGCCAGCACCACAGTAGCTTTCTTT. Its translation: CASTTVAFF.

V gene TRBV29-1 combines with J gene TRBJ1-1, with 9 bases identical to TRBD1. The CDR3 is 13 amino acids. Trimming cost V 6 bases and J 6 bases; bases outside gene matches: 8. Germline CDR1 and CDR2: SQVTM and ANQGSEA. In DNA, the CDR3 is TGCAGCGTGGCCGGACAGGGGAGCGCTGAAGCTTTCTTT. Its translation: CSVAGQGSAEAFF.

The chain has TRBV19 and TRBJ1-3; possibly TRBD1 for D (6 bases). This CDR3 region has 13 residues. V lost 9 bases, J lost 1 base, and 10 bases lay in between. Germline V lookup: CDR1 LNHDA, CDR2 SQIVND (reference sequence). Written as DNA, the CDR3 is TGTGCCAGCGGACAGCTATCTGGAAACACCATATATTTT. It is translated as CASGQLSGNTIYF.

In this sample, this clone turned up a few times. V is TRBV4-3 and J is TRBJ2-2; possibly TRBD2 for D (5 bases). Germline-derived CDR1 and CDR2 are LGHNA and YSLEER. V lost 0 bases and J 6 bases, leaving 8 bases between the germline ends. The CDR3 spans 14 residues. CDR3 sequence reads: CASSQERRSGELFF. CDR3 DNA: TGCGCCAGCAGCCAAGAGAGGAGGTCCGGGGAGCTGTTTTTT.

This clone was recorded only once. This chain connects TRBV11-3 to TRBJ2-7; 15 nucleotides agree with TRBD2. Germline CDR1 and CDR2: SGHNT and YENEEA. This CDR3 spans 15 amino acids. V lost 5 bases, J lost 3 bases, and 2 bases stayed unmatched. In DNA, the CDR3 is TGTGCCAGCAGCGAGGGACTAGCGGGGGGCTACGAGCAGTACTTC. Translated, it gives CASSEGLAGGYEQYF.

Only one count was recorded for this clone. The J gene is TRBJ1-4, the V gene TRBV13; D unresolved. V was cut by 2 bases and J by 0 bases, with 4 bases left in between. The length of the CDR3 is 14 residues. Per the germline V gene, CDR1 is PRHDT and CDR2 is FYEKMQ (reference sequence). For the CDR3, the DNA is TGTGCCAGCAGCTTAAGATCAACTAATGAAAAACTGTTTTTT. It is translated as CASSLRSTNEKLFF.

The V gene is TRBV4-1, the J gene TRBJ2-5; D might be TRBD1 (6 bases). Trimming took 6 bases from V and 5 from J, leaving 10 bases between them. CDR1 is MGHRA, CDR2 YSYEKL, per germline. CDR3 length: 12 amino acids. The chain's CDR3 is CASRGTRETQYF. Here the CDR3 DNA reads TGCGCCAGCAGGGGGACACGGGAGACCCAGTACTTC.

The chain couples TRBV19 to TRBJ1-1; D remains unclear. The CDR3 covers 15 residues. V lost 1 base and J 4 bases, leaving 13 bases between the germline ends. Per germline, CDR1 LNHDA and CDR2 SQIVND (reference sequence). The DNA for the CDR3 is TGTGCCAGTAGTATAGGGGCCCTGCGGTCCACTGAAGCTTTCTTT. Translated: CASSIGALRSTEAFF.

The rearrangement joins TRBV19 to TRBJ2-7, with D possibly matching TRBD2 (6 bases). The CDR3 has 14 amino acids. Germline-derived CDR1 and CDR2 are LNHDA and SQIVND (reference sequence). V was cut by 4 bases and J by 6 bases, with 16 bases left in between. CDR3 DNA: TGTGCCAGTAGTACCTCCTGGAGGGGCCTCGAGCAGTACTTC. Protein sequence: CASSTSWRGLEQYF. The entire variable domain, with the rest obtained from reference TRBV19 and TRBJ2-7, is as follows: DGGITQSPKYLFRKEGQNVTLSCEQNLNHDAMYWYRQDPGQGLRLIYYSQIVNDFQKGDIAEGYSVSREKKESFPLTVTSAQKNPTAFYLCASSTSWRGLEQYFGPGTRLTVT.

This chain connects TRBV19 to TRBJ1-2, with D possibly TRBD1 on 6 matching bases. This CDR3 spans 14 amino acids. CDR1 is LNHDA and CDR2 is SQIVND in the germline V gene (reference sequence). V lost 8 bases, J lost 7 bases, and 20 bases lay in between. The CDR3 region has the DNA TGTGCCAGTCAGTACCAAGGGACATCTGTTGGCTACACCTTC. It codes for CASQYQGTSVGYTF.

This clone was detected a few times. V is TRBV5-1 and J is TRBJ1-1, with 9 nucleotides matching TRBD1. The CDR3 has 15 residues. After removal of 0 bases from V and 5 bases from J, the junction contained 5 bases not matched to a gene. Germline CDR1 reads SGHRS; CDR2 reads YFSETQ. CDR3 residues: CASSLESGQGTEAFF. Here the CDR3 DNA reads TGCGCCAGCAGCTTGGAGTCGGGACAGGGTACTGAAGCTTTCTTT.